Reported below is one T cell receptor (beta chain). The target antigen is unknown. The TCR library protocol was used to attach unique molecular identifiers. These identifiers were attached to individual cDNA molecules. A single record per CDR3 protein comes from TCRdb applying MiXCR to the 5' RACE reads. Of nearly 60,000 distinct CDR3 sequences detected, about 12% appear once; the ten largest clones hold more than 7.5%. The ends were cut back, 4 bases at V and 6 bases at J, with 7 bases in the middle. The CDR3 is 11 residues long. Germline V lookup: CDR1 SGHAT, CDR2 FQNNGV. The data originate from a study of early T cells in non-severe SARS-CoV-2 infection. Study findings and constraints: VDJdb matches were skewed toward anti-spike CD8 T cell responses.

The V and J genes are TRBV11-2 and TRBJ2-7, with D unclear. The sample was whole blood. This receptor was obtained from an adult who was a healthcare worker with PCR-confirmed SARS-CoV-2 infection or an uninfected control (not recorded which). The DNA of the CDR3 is TGTGCCAGCAGCTCCTTACTCGAGCAGTACTTC. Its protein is CASSSLLEQYF.